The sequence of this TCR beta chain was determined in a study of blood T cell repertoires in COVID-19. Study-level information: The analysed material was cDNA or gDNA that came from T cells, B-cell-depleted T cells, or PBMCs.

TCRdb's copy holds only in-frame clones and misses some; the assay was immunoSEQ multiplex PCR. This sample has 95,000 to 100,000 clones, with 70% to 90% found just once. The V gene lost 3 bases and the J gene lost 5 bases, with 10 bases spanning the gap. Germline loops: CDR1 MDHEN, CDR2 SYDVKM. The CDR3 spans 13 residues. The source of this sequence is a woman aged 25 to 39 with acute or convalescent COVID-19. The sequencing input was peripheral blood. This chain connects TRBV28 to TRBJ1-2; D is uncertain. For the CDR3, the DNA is TGTGCCAGCAGTTTCGCACGGTCTTATGGCTACACCTTC. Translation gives CASSFARSYGYTF.